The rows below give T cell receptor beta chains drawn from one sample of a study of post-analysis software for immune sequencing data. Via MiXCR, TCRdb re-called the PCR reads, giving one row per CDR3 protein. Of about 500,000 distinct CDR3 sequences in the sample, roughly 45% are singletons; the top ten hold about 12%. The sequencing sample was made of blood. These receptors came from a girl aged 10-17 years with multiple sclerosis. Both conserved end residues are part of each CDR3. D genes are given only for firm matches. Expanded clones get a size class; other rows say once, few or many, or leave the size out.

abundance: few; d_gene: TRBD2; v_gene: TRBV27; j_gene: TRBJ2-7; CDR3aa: CASSLATPGLAEPYEQYF; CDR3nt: TGTGCCAGCAGTTTAGCCACTCCGGGACTAGCGGAACCCTACGAGCAGTACTTC
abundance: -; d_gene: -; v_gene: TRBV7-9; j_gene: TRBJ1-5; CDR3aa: CASSLGLQGQPQHF; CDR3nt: TGTGCCAGCAGCTTAGGACTTCAGGGCCAGCCCCAGCATTTT
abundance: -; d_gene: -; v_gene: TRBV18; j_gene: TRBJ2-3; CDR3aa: CASSGRESTDTQYF; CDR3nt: TGTGCCAGCTCAGGCAGAGAATCCACAGATACGCAGTATTTT
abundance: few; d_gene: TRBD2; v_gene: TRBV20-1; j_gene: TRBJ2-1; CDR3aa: CSAKDPGLAVRSYNEQFF; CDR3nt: TGCAGTGCTAAGGATCCGGGACTAGCGGTCCGCTCCTACAATGAGCAGTTCTTC
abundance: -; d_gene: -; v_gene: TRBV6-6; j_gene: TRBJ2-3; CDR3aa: CASSYSTTSQGDTQYF; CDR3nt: TGTGCCAGCAGTTACTCGACCACCAGCCAAGGAGATACGCAGTATTTT
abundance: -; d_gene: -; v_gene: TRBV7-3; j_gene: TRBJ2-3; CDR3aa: CASRKGLSDTQYF; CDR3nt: TGTGCCAGCAGGAAGGGACTCTCAGATACGCAGTATTTT
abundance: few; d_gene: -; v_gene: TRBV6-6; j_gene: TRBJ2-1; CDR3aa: CASRFYPPPYNEQFF; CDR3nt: TGTGCCAGCAGATTCTACCCTCCTCCTTACAATGAGCAGTTCTTC
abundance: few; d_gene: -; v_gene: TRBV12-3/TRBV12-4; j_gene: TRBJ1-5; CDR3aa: CASSLNQGIGSNQPQHF; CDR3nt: TGTGCCAGCAGTTTAAATCAGGGGATAGGTAGCAATCAGCCCCAGCATTTT
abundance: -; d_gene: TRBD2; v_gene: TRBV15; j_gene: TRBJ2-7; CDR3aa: CATSRGDSGPQREQYF; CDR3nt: TGTGCCACCAGCAGGGGAGATAGCGGGCCCCAACGGGAGCAGTACTTC
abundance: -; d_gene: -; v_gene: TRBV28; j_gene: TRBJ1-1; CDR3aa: CASSPYKNTEAFF; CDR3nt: TGTGCCAGCAGTCCCTACAAGAACACTGAAGCTTTCTTT
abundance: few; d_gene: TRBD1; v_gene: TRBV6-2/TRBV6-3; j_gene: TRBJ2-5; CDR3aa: CASRTGPETQYF; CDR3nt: TGTGCCAGCAGGACAGGGCCAGAGACCCAGTACTTC
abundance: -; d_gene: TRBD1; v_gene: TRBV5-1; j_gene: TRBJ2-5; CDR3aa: CASSLAKGQAQETQYF; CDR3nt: TGCGCCAGCAGCTTGGCTAAAGGACAGGCCCAAGAGACCCAGTACTTC
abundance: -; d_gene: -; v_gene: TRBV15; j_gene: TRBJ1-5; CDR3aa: CATSFGNNQPQHF; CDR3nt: TGTGCCACCAGCTTCGGGAACAATCAGCCCCAGCATTTT
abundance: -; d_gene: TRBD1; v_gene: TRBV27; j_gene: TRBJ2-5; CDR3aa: CASSSFPGQIEETQYF; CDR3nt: TGTGCCAGCAGTTCCTTCCCGGGACAGATCGAAGAGACCCAGTACTTC
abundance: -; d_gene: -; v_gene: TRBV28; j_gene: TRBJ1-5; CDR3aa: CASRYRVNNQPQHF; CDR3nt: TGTGCCAGCAGATACAGGGTCAACAATCAGCCCCAGCATTTT
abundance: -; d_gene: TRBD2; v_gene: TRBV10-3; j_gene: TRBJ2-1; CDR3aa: CAISEVLAGEQFF; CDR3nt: TGTGCCATCAGTGAGGTCCTAGCGGGAGAGCAGTTCTTC
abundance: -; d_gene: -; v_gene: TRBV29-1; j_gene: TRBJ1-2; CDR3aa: CSVEVRSGYTF; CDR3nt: TGCAGCGTTGAAGTGAGGTCTGGCTACACCTTC
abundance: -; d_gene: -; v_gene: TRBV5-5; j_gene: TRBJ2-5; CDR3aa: CASSLFREYQETQYF; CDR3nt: TGTGCCAGCAGCTTATTCCGGGAGTACCAAGAGACCCAGTACTTC
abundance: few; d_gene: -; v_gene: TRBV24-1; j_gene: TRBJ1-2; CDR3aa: CATSDGGRHGYTF; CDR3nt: TGTGCCACCAGTGATGGGGGCCGGCATGGCTACACCTTC
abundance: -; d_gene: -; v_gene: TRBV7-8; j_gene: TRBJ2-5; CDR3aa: CASSLRDFFAETQYF; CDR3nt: TGTGCCAGCAGCCTCCGGGACTTCTTTGCGGAGACCCAGTACTTC
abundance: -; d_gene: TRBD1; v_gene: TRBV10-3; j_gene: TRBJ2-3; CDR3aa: CAISAGLTGVTGTQYF; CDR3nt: TGTGCCATCAGTGCAGGACTGACAGGGGTCACAGGTACGCAGTATTTT
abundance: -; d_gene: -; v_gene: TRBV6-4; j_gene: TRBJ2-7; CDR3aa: CASREGDAEGNEQYF; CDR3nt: TGTGCCAGCAGGGAGGGGGACGCCGAAGGGAATGAGCAGTACTTC
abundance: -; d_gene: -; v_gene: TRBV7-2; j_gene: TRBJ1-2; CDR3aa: CASLLGGSNYGYTF; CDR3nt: TGTGCCAGCCTCCTAGGGGGGTCAAACTATGGCTACACCTTC
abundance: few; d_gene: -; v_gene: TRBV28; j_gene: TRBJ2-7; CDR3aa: CASSPVSASYEQYF; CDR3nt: TGTGCCAGCAGCCCCGTTAGCGCTTCCTACGAGCAGTACTTC
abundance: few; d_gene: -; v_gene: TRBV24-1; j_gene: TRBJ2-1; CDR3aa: CATSESIYNEQFF; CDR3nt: TGTGCCACCAGTGAATCCATTTACAATGAGCAGTTCTTC
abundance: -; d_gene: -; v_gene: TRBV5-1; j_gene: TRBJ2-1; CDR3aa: CARHRIADSYNEQFF; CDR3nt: TGCGCCAGGCATCGAATAGCGGACTCCTACAATGAGCAGTTCTTC